The source of this T cell receptor (beta chain) is a study of human T cells and chemical hapten exposure. Each CDR3 protein gets one entry after TCRdb re-called the RACE reads with MiXCR. The sample lists over 35,000 distinct CDR3 sequences; approximately 3.6% were seen once. This CDR3 region has 16 residues. V was cut by 7 bases and J by 0 bases, with 18 bases left in between. The time point was: patch test 1, 2 weeks after DPC sensitization. Stated treatment: therapeutic diphenylcyclopropenone sensitization with weekly scalp DPC. The total RNA was obtained from whole blood that was not fractionated.

The clonotype comes from a man in his forties or fifties with alopecia areata. Some clones in this sample may be carry-over from other donors' samples. The chain recombines TRBV12-3 or TRBV12-4 with TRBJ1-2, with D possibly matching TRBD1 (6 bases). The sample here was whole blood, taken in connection with sensitization to the hapten diphenylcyclopropenone (DPC). CDR3: CASTSGQTAANYGYTF. The CDR3 DNA is TGTGCCAGCACCTCAGGACAGACGGCAGCTAACTATGGCTACACCTTC.